The TCR beta chain under discussion was sequenced for a study of PD-1 blockade in classical Hodgkin lymphoma. At the level of the study: Patients were given intravenous nivolumab, 3 mg/kg, every 2 weeks.

Details on this clone: Its specificity is unknown.

Time point specified: cycle 4 day 1 (C4D1), after 5 to 7 weeks of nivolumab. Each and every patient relapsed after autologous stem cell transplantation, and patients got differing brentuximab vedotin exposure. Clones were read by immunoSEQ multiplex PCR, and TCRdb kept only the in-frame ones, dropping some. The table lists 35,000 to 50,000 clones, 66% of them singletons, with 3.1% in the top ten. Study findings and constraints: Baseline diversity resembling that of newly diagnosed patients was seen in complete responders. Patients with an early start, nivolumab under 1 year after ASCT, were excluded.

The receptor's source is a human donor with classical Hodgkin lymphoma. The sample in question was peripheral blood mononuclear cells (PBMCs), obtained before the fourth cycle of nivolumab.

The DNA for the CDR3 is TGTGCCAGCAGTGTTGCGGGAGGGCGTAATGAGCAGTTCTTC. It specifies CASSVAGGRNEQFF. The chain combines TRBV6-5 with TRBJ2-1; 9 bases agree with TRBD2. Germline loops: CDR1 MNHEY, CDR2 SVGAGI. The trim removed 5 bases at V and 7 bases at J, leaving 6 bases unmatched. The length of the CDR3 is 14 residues.